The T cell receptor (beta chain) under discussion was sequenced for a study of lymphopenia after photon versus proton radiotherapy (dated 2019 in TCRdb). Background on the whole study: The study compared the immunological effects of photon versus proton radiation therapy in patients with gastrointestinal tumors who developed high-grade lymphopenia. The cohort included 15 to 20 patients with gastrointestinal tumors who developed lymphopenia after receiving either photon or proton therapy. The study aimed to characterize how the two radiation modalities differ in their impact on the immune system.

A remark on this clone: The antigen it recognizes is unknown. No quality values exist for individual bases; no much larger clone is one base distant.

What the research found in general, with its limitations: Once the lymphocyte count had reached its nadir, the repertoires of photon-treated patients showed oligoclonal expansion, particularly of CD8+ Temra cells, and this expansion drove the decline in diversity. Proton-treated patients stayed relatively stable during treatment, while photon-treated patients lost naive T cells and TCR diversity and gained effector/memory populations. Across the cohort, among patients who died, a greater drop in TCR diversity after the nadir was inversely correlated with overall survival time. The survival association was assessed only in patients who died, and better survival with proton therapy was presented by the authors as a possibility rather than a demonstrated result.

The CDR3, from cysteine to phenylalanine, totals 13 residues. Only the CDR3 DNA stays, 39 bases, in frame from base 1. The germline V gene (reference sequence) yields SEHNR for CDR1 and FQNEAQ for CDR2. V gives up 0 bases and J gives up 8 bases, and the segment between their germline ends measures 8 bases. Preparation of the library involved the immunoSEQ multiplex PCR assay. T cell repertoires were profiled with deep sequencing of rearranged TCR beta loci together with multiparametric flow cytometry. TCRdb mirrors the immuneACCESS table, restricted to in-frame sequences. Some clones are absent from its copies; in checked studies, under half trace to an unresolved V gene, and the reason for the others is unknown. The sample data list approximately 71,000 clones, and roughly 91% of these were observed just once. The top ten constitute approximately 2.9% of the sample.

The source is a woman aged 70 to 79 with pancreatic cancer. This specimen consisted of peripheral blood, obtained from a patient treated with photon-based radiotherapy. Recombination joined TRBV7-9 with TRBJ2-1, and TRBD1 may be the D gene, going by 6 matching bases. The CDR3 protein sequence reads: CASSLAGGDEQFF. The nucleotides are TGTGCCAGCAGCTTAGCAGGGGGAGATGAGCAGTTCTTC.